These 19 T cell receptor beta chains originate from one sample sequenced in a study of T cell responses to AZD1222 COVID-19 vaccine. Profiling relied on immunoSEQ multiplex PCR, and the TCRdb table lists in-frame clones only, not all of them. The table lists around 140,000 clones, approximately 93% of them singletons. The specimen comprised peripheral blood, sampled on day 0 of MenACWY control vaccination. These TCRs come from an adult in good health.

The J gene is TRBJ1-4, the V gene TRBV5-1; tentative D call: TRBD1 (5 bases). Germline CDR1 reads SGHRS; CDR2 reads YFSETQ. This CDR3 is built from 15 residues. Trimming removed 0 bases at V and 5 bases at J, with 11 bases between. CDR3 sequence: CASSLEHRPNEKLFF. CDR3 in DNA: TGCGCCAGCAGCTTGGAGCACAGGCCAAATGAAAAACTGTTTTTT.

The chain links TRBV12-3 or TRBV12-4 to TRBJ2-7; 9 bases align to TRBD1. The CDR3 length is 13 residues. V was pared by 5 bases and J by 6 bases, with 5 bases of the junction left unmatched. CDR3 protein: CASSQQGAREQYF. The CDR3 DNA reads TGTGCCAGCAGTCAACAGGGGGCACGCGAGCAGTACTTC.

V and J are TRBV7-9 and TRBJ1-4; D is uncertain. The CDR3 runs 15 residues. The germline V and J ends were trimmed by 4 bases and 0 bases, with 9 bases remaining between them. Germline V gives CDR1 SEHNR, CDR2 FQNEAQ (reference sequence). CDR3: CASSSSFATNEKLFF. The CDR3 coding sequence is TGTGCCAGCAGCTCGAGCTTTGCAACTAATGAAAAACTGTTTTTT.

The V gene is TRBV5-4, the J gene TRBJ2-3, with 15 positions matching TRBD2. This CDR3 contains 17 residues. With V trimmed by 4 bases and J by 5 bases, 8 bases remained unmatched. CDR1 and CDR2 (germline): SGHNT, YYREEE (reference sequence). CDR3 loop: CASSPPGLAGGVDTQYF. The DNA for the CDR3 is TGTGCCAGCAGCCCACCGGGACTAGCGGGGGGTGTAGATACGCAGTATTTT.

The chain combines TRBV13 with TRBJ2-1; a possible D gene is TRBD2 (6 bases). This CDR3 contains 13 residues. CDR1 is PRHDT and CDR2 is FYEKMQ in the germline V gene (reference sequence). V lost 4 bases, J lost 8 bases, and 12 bases lay in between. CDR3 nucleotide sequence: TGTGCCAGCAGCTATGGAGGGGAGGATGAGCAGTTCTTC. This encodes CASSYGGEDEQFF.

To note about this clone: Other DNA sequences within the sample encode an identical CDR3. This chain uses TRBV5-1 with TRBJ1-1; perhaps TRBD1 as D (5 bases). Between the trimmed V and J ends, which lost 4 bases and 0 bases, there was a span of 10 bases. Germline values: CDR1 SGHRS, CDR2 YFSETQ. The CDR3 sequence is 14 residues long. CDR3 region: CASSPKTVNTEAFF. The DNA of the CDR3 is TGCGCCAGCAGCCCGAAGACAGTGAACACTGAAGCTTTCTTT.

V is TRBV9 and J is TRBJ1-1; TRBD1 is a possible D gene (5 bases). Germline-derived CDR1 and CDR2 are SGDLS and YYNGEE. The CDR3 extends over 13 amino acids. Trimming took off 3 bases at V and 1 base at J, with 7 bases between the two ends. CDR3 DNA sequence: TGTGCCAGCAGCGCGGGGGGGAACACTGAAGCTTTCTTT. This sequence encodes CASSAGGNTEAFF.

The chain is built from TRBV2 and TRBJ1-5, with 7 bases matching TRBD1. The V gene's germline CDR1 is SNHLY and CDR2 FYNNEI. Trimming at V came to 5 bases and at J to 7 bases, leaving 5 bases not matched to a gene. The CDR3 length is 13 residues. The CDR3 nucleotides read TGTGCCAGCAGTAGACAGGGCCACCAGCCCCAGCATTTT. Protein product: CASSRQGHQPQHF.

This clone was counted once. The V gene is TRBV7-9, the J gene TRBJ2-5, with D possibly being TRBD2 (6 bases). Looked up from germline, CDR1 is SEHNR and CDR2 is FQNEAQ (reference sequence). The length of the CDR3 is 15 residues. V was clipped by 5 bases and J by 2 bases, with 15 bases between them. Here the CDR3 reads CASSPARTNQETQYF. In DNA, the CDR3 is TGTGCCAGCAGCCCGGCCCGGACTAATCAAGAGACCCAGTACTTC.

This rearrangement joins TRBV13 to TRBJ1-1, with D tentatively TRBD1 (5 bases). This CDR3 region has 14 residues. Trimming cost V 4 bases and J 5 bases, with 14 bases left between them. Germline V gives CDR1 PRHDT, CDR2 FYEKMQ (reference sequence). CDR3 residues: CASSSRIRGTEAFF. CDR3 sequence (DNA): TGTGCCAGCAGCTCACGTATCCGGGGGACTGAAGCTTTCTTT.

The chain links TRBV5-4 to TRBJ2-2, with 8 bases fitting TRBD2. Germline CDR1 and CDR2: SGHNT and YYREEE (reference sequence). CDR3 length: 15 residues. V lost 4 bases, J lost 5 bases, and 7 bases stayed unmatched. CDR3 DNA: TGTGCCAGCAGCCCGAGCGGGAGAGAGACCGGGGAGCTGTTTTTT. Translated, it gives CASSPSGRETGELFF. The full variable domain, in which reference TRBV5-4 and TRBJ2-2 provide the parts outside the CDR3, is ETGVTQSPTHLIKTRGQQVTLRCSSQSGHNTVSWYQQALGQGPQFIFQYYREEENGRGNFPPRFSGLQFPNYSSELNVNALELDDSALYLCASSPSGRETGELFFGEGSRLTVL.

The chain has TRBV27 and TRBJ1-2; tentatively, D is TRBD1 (6 bases). This CDR3 has 14 amino acids. Germline lookup yields CDR1 MNHEY and CDR2 SMNVEV (reference sequence). Trimming cost V 3 bases and J 4 bases, with 12 bases left between them. The CDR3 sequence is CASSLKGGGYGYTF. The CDR3 bases are TGTGCCAGCAGTTTGAAAGGGGGAGGCTATGGCTACACCTTC.

Points on this clone: Compared with germline, one end of the junction differs, possibly owing to a read error. The V gene is TRBV7-6, the J gene TRBJ2-3; 11 nucleotides agree with TRBD2. CDR3 length equals 15 residues. CDR1 is SGHVS, CDR2 FNYEAQ, per germline. The CDR3 DNA sequence: TGTGCCAGCAGCTTAGTGGATAGCGGGAGGGATATGCAGTATTTT. Protein: CASSLVDSGRDMQYF.

The chain links TRBV6-6 to TRBJ2-1, with TRBD1 as a possible D gene (6 bases). There are 15 residues in the CDR3. Germline V gene data show CDR1 as MNHNY and CDR2 as SVGAGI (reference sequence). Trimming pared 6 bases from V and 9 bases from J, leaving 21 bases between. CDR3 sequence reads: CASRNDPGGLVEQFF. The DNA of the CDR3 is TGTGCCAGCAGGAACGACCCTGGGGGCCTGGTTGAGCAGTTCTTC.

The table lists this clone with a count of one. The rearrangement uses TRBV10-3 and TRBJ1-2; 7 bases agree with TRBD1. CDR3 length equals 14 residues. Trimming took 6 bases from V and 5 from J; bases not matched to a gene: 9. Germline-derived CDR1 and CDR2 are ENHRY and SYGVKD. The CDR3 sequence: CAISPGQASYGYTF. The CDR3 DNA follows: TGTGCCATCAGCCCCGGACAGGCCAGTTATGGCTACACCTTC.

The J gene is TRBJ1-5, the V gene TRBV2; unclear D gene. The CDR3 extends over 15 amino acids. Germline CDR1 is SNHLY and CDR2 is FYNNEI. V lost 6 bases, J lost 0 bases, and 12 bases lay in between. The CDR3 region is CASRGGQTSNQPQHF. The DNA for the CDR3 is TGTGCCAGCAGGGGAGGGCAGACTAGCAATCAGCCCCAGCATTTT. Combining the CDR3 with reference TRBV2 and TRBJ1-5 gives the whole variable domain EPEVTQTPSHQVTQMGQEVILRCVPISNHLYFYWYRQILGQKVEFLVSFYNNEISEKSEIFDDQFSVERPDGSNFTLKIRSTKLEDSAMYFCASRGGQTSNQPQHFGDGTRLSIL.

This clone was found once. The V and J genes are TRBV18 and TRBJ1-1, with D hard to call. Trimming pared 6 bases from V and 2 bases from J, leaving 10 bases between. The CDR3 has 13 residues. Germline-derived CDR1 and CDR2 are KGHSH and LQKENI. In DNA, the CDR3 is TGTGCCAGCTCTATAAAAGCCAACACTGAAGCTTTCTTT. Protein product: CASSIKANTEAFF. The variable domain in full, completed from reference TRBV18 and TRBJ1-1, reads NAGVMQNPRHLVRRRGQEARLRCSPMKGHSHVYWYRQLPEEGLKFMVYLQKENIIDESGMPKERFSAEFPKEGPSILRIQQVVRGDSAAYFCASSIKANTEAFFGQGTRLTVV.

J is TRBJ2-7 and V is TRBV5-8, with unresolved D. There are 11 residues in the CDR3. V lost 0 bases, J lost 2 bases, and 0 bases lay in between. Germline V gene sequence: CDR1 SGHTS, CDR2 YDEGEE. The CDR3 loop is CASSLAYEQYF. As DNA, the CDR3 is TGTGCCAGCAGCTTGGCCTACGAGCAGTACTTC.

The gene calls are TRBV10-3 and TRBJ1-2, with D unclear. V dropped 4 bases and J dropped 5 bases, with 14 bases sitting between them. CDR1 ENHRY and CDR2 SYGVKD come from the germline V gene. CDR3 length: 14 residues. CDR3 in amino acids: CAISVEMGLYGYTF. In nucleotides, the CDR3 is TGTGCCATCAGTGTAGAGATGGGATTATATGGCTACACCTTC.